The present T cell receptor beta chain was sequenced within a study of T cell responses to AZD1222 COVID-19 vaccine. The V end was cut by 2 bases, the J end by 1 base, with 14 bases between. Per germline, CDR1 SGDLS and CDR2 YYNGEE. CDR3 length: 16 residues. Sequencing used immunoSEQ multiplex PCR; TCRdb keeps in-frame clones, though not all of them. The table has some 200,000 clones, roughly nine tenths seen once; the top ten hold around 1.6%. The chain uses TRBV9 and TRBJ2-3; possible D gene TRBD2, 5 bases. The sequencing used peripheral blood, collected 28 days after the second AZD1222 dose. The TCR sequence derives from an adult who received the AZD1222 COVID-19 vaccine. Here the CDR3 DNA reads TGTGCCAGCAGCGTGGAGCGGAGGCGCGGCACAGATACGCAGTATTTT. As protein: CASSVERRRGTDTQYF.